These 26 T cell receptor beta chains originate from one sample sequenced in a study of blood T cell repertoires in COVID-19. Profiled with immunoSEQ multiplex PCR; TCRdb holds only in-frame clones, not every one. The data contain approximately 230,000 clones, 75% to 90% of them singletons. Sequenced material: PBMCs or T cells enriched from blood (not recorded which). The receptors derive from a woman aged 30 to 39 with acute COVID-19.

V and J are TRBV7-8 and TRBJ1-6, with TRBD1 identical over 7 bases. The V gene's germline CDR1 is SGHVS and CDR2 FQNEAQ. V lost 4 bases, J lost 6 bases, and 6 bases stayed unmatched. The CDR3 contains 15 residues. The chain's CDR3 is CASSSRTGSNSPLHF. In nucleotides, the CDR3 is TGTGCCAGCAGCTCTCGGACAGGATCTAATTCACCCCTCCACTTT.

This chain links TRBV6-1 with TRBJ1-4; the D gene is possibly TRBD1 (6 bases). This CDR3 comprises 15 residues. V lost 2 bases and J lost 12, with 19 bases in between. CDR1 is MNHNS and CDR2 is SASEGT in the germline V gene. Here the CDR3 reads CASSEFGTTALELFF. The CDR3 DNA sequence: TGTGCCAGCAGTGAATTTGGGACAACCGCTCTGGAACTGTTTTTT.

V gene TRBV6-5 combines with J gene TRBJ1-1; TRBD1 is a possible D gene (6 bases). Trimming shortened V by 5 bases and J by 4 bases, and 11 bases separated the two germline ends. The germline V gene encodes CDR1 MNHEY and CDR2 SVGAGI. This CDR3 is 13 amino acids long. CDR3 sequence: CASSNRASTEAFF. The CDR3 DNA follows: TGTGCCAGCAGTAACAGGGCGTCCACTGAAGCTTTCTTT.

This clone has a single count. The V and J genes are TRBV5-1 and TRBJ2-1; 16 bases are shared with TRBD2. This CDR3 is 17 amino acids long. The J segment lost 9 bases and the V segment lost 2 bases, leaving 8 bases of the junction unmatched. Per germline, CDR1 SGHRS and CDR2 YFSETQ. The CDR3 DNA sequence: TGCGCCAGCAGCTTCGGGACTAGCGGGAGGGCTGTGGTTGAGCAGTTCTTC. It codes for CASSFGTSGRAVVEQFF.

The sample holds one count of this clone. The chain is built from TRBV19 and TRBJ1-5, with 8 bases aligning to TRBD1. The CDR3 length is 16 residues. Losses at the gene ends were 9 bases for V and 1 base for J; bases not matched to a gene: 11. CDR1 and CDR2 from the germline V gene are LNHDA and SQIVND (reference sequence). The CDR3 protein is CASHGQGSQSNQPQHF. CDR3 nucleotides: TGTGCCAGCCACGGACAGGGCTCTCAGAGCAATCAGCCCCAGCATTTT. The full variable domain, with the rest looked up from reference TRBV19 and TRBJ1-5, is DGGITQSPKYLFRKEGQNVTLSCEQNLNHDAMYWYRQDPGQGLRLIYYSQIVNDFQKGDIAEGYSVSREKKESFPLTVTSAQKNPTAFYLCASHGQGSQSNQPQHFGDGTRLSIL.

V is TRBV18 and J is TRBJ2-5; 7 bases are shared with TRBD2. The CDR3 contains 15 residues. The V gene's germline CDR1 is KGHSH and CDR2 LQKENI. The J segment lost 5 bases and the V segment lost 2 bases, leaving 8 bases of the junction unmatched. CDR3 bases: TGTGCCAGCTCACCAAGGTCTCCAGCGGGGGAGACCCAGTACTTC. Its translation is CASSPRSPAGETQYF.

The J gene is TRBJ2-7, the V gene TRBV3-1 (or the pseudogene TRBV3-2); no reliable D call. Deletions cut 4 bases from V and 1 base from J, with 11 bases between. The CDR3 is made up of 14 amino acids. Per the germline V gene, CDR1 is LGHDT and CDR2 is YNNKEL (reference sequence). The CDR3 DNA sequence: TGTGCCAGCAGCCCGGGTCTGGTTTCCTACGAGCAGTACTTC. This sequence encodes CASSPGLVSYEQYF.

The gene calls are TRBV18 and TRBJ1-1; 7 bases are shared with TRBD1. The CDR3 runs 14 residues. Germline V gene data show CDR1 as KGHSH and CDR2 as LQKENI. Unmatched junction bases numbered 4, after V lost 3 bases and J lost 3 bases. The CDR3 here is CASSPNRGDTEAFF. The CDR3 nucleotides are TGTGCCAGCTCACCGAACAGGGGAGACACTGAAGCTTTCTTT.

This chain links TRBV5-1 with TRBJ2-7, with 7 nucleotides matching TRBD1. CDR3 length: 14 amino acids. CDR1 SGHRS and CDR2 YFSETQ come from the germline V gene. The V segment lost 4 bases and the J segment 1 base; nucleotides outside the gene matches: 5. The CDR3 bases are TGCGCCAGCAGCCCGACGGGACAGTCCTACGAGCAGTACTTC. Protein: CASSPTGQSYEQYF.

The chain couples TRBV4-3 to TRBJ1-1; D unclear. The V gene lost 1 base and the J gene lost 5 bases, with 14 bases spanning the gap. Germline V CDR1 and CDR2: LGHNA, YSLEER. The CDR3 has 15 amino acids. The CDR3 region is CASSQGLVSGTEAFF. The CDR3 coding sequence is TGCGCCAGCAGCCAAGGTTTGGTTTCGGGGACTGAAGCTTTCTTT.

The chain joins TRBV25-1 to TRBJ2-7; 9 nucleotides line up with TRBD1. Germline CDR1 is MGHDK and CDR2 is SYGVNS. V was clipped by 6 bases and J by 5 bases; unmatched bases: 11. The CDR3 totals 15 residues. CDR3 nucleotides: TGTGCCAGCAGAGGCTCCGGGACAGGGCGCAACGAGCAGTACTTC. It encodes CASRGSGTGRNEQYF.

The chain combines TRBV3-1 (or the pseudogene TRBV3-2) with TRBJ1-4; D is ambiguous. V was shortened by 0 bases and J by 6 bases, with 17 bases between the two germline ends. CDR1 LGHDT and CDR2 YNNKEL come from the germline V gene (reference sequence). This CDR3 is built from 17 residues. The CDR3 sequence: CASSQDLMDGRDEKLFF. In nucleotides, the CDR3 is TGTGCCAGCAGCCAAGATCTGATGGACGGGAGGGATGAAAAACTGTTTTTT.

V and J are TRBV11-3 and TRBJ2-1, with TRBD2 identical over 7 bases. CDR1 is SGHNT and CDR2 is YENEEA in the germline V gene. The CDR3 has 15 residues. V dropped 5 bases and J dropped 8; count of bases not matched to a gene: 12. The CDR3 DNA follows: TGTGCCAGCAGCGCAACAGGACTAGTTTACGATGAGCAGTTCTTC. Translated: CASSATGLVYDEQFF.

The chain joins TRBV11-3 to TRBJ2-2; a possible D gene is TRBD2 (5 bases). V dropped 5 bases and J dropped 4 bases, with 8 bases sitting between them. CDR3 size: 13 residues. Germline assignment: CDR1 SGHNT and CDR2 YENEEA. In DNA form, the CDR3 reads TGTGCCAGCAGCGCCCGGGGCACCGGGGAGCTGTTTTTT. It translates to CASSARGTGELFF.

The gene calls are TRBV5-6 and TRBJ2-1; 9 nucleotides align to TRBD2. V was clipped by 6 bases and J by 4 bases; unmatched bases: 5. The CDR3 contains 14 residues. The germline V gene has CDR1 SGHDT and CDR2 YYEEEE. CDR3 sequence: CASNPSGIYNEQFF. CDR3 nucleotide sequence: TGTGCCAGCAACCCTAGCGGGATTTACAATGAGCAGTTCTTC. The whole variable domain, remainder taken from reference TRBV5-6 and TRBJ2-1, is DAGVTQSPTHLIKTRGQQVTLRCSPKSGHDTVSWYQQALGQGPQFIFQYYEEEERQRGNFPDRFSGHQFPNYSSELNVNALLLGDSALYLCASNPSGIYNEQFFGPGTRLTVL.

The chain combines TRBV19 with TRBJ2-6, with a weak D call TRBD2 (6 bases). The CDR3 loop spans 17 amino acids. Germline CDR1 and CDR2: LNHDA and SQIVND (reference sequence). Trimming removed 1 base at V and 1 base at J, with 11 bases between. The CDR3 DNA follows: TGTGCCAGTAGTATAGCCCCCGGGGGTTCTGGGGCCAACGTCCTGACTTTC. Its protein product is CASSIAPGGSGANVLTF. Variable domain in full (rest from reference TRBV19 and TRBJ2-6): DGGITQSPKYLFRKEGQNVTLSCEQNLNHDAMYWYRQDPGQGLRLIYYSQIVNDFQKGDIAEGYSVSREKKESFPLTVTSAQKNPTAFYLCASSIAPGGSGANVLTFGAGSRLTVL.

The V and J genes are TRBV27 and TRBJ2-3; 7 positions match TRBD1. V lost 6 bases, J lost 1 base, and 7 bases stayed unmatched. The CDR3 has 15 residues. In germline, CDR1 is MNHEY, CDR2 SMNVEV (reference sequence). This chain's CDR3 is CASRTGPPGTDTQYF. The CDR3 DNA sequence: TGTGCCAGCAGGACAGGGCCGCCTGGCACAGATACGCAGTATTTT.

J is TRBJ2-2 and V is TRBV11-2, with TRBD1 as a possible D gene (5 bases). This CDR3 spans 18 amino acids. Trimming took 5 bases from V and 4 from J, leaving 23 bases between them. Germline V CDR1 and CDR2: SGHAT, FQNNGV. The CDR3 spells CASSHMIPDSIGTGELFF. The CDR3 DNA is TGTGCCAGCAGCCACATGATACCCGACAGCATAGGCACCGGGGAGCTGTTTTTT.

The chain couples TRBV12-2 to TRBJ2-1; the D call TRBD2 from the table was never checked on the DNA. TRBV12-2 is shown as a pseudogene. The CDR3 runs 21 residues. In nucleotides, the CDR3 is TGTGCAAGTCGCTTAGGCCACCCGAGCCCGGGGGAGCGTAGCTCCTACAATGAGCAGTTCTTC. Translation: CASRLGHPSPGERSSYNEQFF.

The chain combines TRBV15 with TRBJ1-5, with D tentatively TRBD1 (5 bases). Trimming pared 7 bases from V and 7 bases from J, leaving 17 bases between. This CDR3 has 14 residues. Germline V gene sequence: CDR1 LNHNV, CDR2 YYDKDF (reference sequence). CDR3 in amino acids: CATKPGRGGQPQHF. For the CDR3, the DNA is TGTGCCACCAAACCAGGGAGGGGCGGACAGCCCCAGCATTTT.

The chain joins TRBV11-2 to TRBJ2-5; 9 bases map to TRBD1. The V gene's germline CDR1 is SGHAT and CDR2 FQNNGV. CDR3 size: 14 residues. The V and J ends lost 2 bases and 3 bases, in that order; junction bases with no gene match: 1. CDR3: CASSLRTGEETQYF. For the CDR3, the DNA is TGTGCCAGCAGCTTAAGGACAGGGGAAGAGACCCAGTACTTC.

This clone was recorded a few times. This chain links TRBV5-6 with TRBJ1-2; TRBD1 matches at 7 bases. The CDR3 is 15 amino acids. Germline CDR1 SGHDT, CDR2 YYEEEE. V shed 6 bases, J shed 5 bases, and the junction held 13 bases outside the gene matches. The CDR3 is CASTIIDRAGYGYTF. CDR3 sequence (DNA): TGTGCCAGCACCATTATCGACAGGGCGGGTTATGGCTACACCTTC.

The V and J genes are TRBV29-1 and TRBJ1-1; 11 nucleotides agree with TRBD1. The V and J ends lost 2 bases and 2 bases, in that order; junction bases with no gene match: 7. The length of the CDR3 is 16 residues. The germline gives CDR1 SQVTM, CDR2 ANQGSEA. CDR3 in amino acids: CSVEFLGQGANTEAFF. As DNA, the CDR3 is TGCAGCGTTGAATTTCTTGGACAGGGGGCAAACACTGAAGCTTTCTTT.

This chain joins TRBV6-5 and TRBJ1-2; unclear D gene. Between the trimmed V and J ends, which lost 0 bases and 0 bases, there was a span of 11 bases. The CDR3 length is 16 residues. In germline, CDR1 is MNHEY, CDR2 SVGAGI. The CDR3 sequence: CASSYSSAAANYGYTF. DNA of the CDR3: TGTGCCAGCAGTTACTCCTCAGCGGCAGCTAACTATGGCTACACCTTC.

V and J are TRBV5-1 and TRBJ2-7; TRBD1 agrees at 10 bases. From germline, CDR1 is SGHRS and CDR2 YFSETQ. V trimming: 1 base; J trimming: 3 bases; junction bases outside the gene matches: 4. CDR3 length equals 15 residues. As DNA, the CDR3 is TGCGCCAGCAGCTTGTGGACAGGGGGTGGCTACGAGCAGTACTTC. It specifies CASSLWTGGGYEQYF.

V usage is TRBV18 and J usage is TRBJ2-7, with 7 positions matching TRBD1. CDR1 KGHSH and CDR2 LQKENI come from the germline V gene. The CDR3 is 14 residues long. V lost 6 bases and J lost 6; bases outside the gene matches: 11. The CDR3 spells CASSLTTGAVEQYF. The CDR3 coding sequence is TGTGCCAGCTCCCTGACAACAGGGGCGGTCGAGCAGTACTTC.